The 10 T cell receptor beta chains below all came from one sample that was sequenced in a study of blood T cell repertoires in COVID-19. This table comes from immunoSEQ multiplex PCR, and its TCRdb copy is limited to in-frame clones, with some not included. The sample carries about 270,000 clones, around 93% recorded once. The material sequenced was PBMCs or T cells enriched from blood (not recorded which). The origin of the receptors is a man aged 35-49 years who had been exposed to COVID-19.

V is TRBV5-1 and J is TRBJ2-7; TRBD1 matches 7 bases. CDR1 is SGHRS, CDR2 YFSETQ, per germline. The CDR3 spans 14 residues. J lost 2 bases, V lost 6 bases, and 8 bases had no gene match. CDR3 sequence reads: CASTSSQGTYEQYF. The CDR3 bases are TGCGCCAGCACCTCTTCACAGGGGACCTACGAGCAGTACTTC.

CDR3 coding DNA: TGTGCCATCATGGTGGGGCAGGGGGGCCGTTTTGAAAAACTGTTTTTT. Translation: CAIMVGQGGRFEKLFF. The chain carries TRBV10-3 and TRBJ1-4, with 7 bases identical to TRBD1. The trim removed 7 bases at V and 7 bases at J, leaving 15 bases unmatched. Germline loops: CDR1 ENHRY, CDR2 SYGVKD. CDR3 length: 16 amino acids.

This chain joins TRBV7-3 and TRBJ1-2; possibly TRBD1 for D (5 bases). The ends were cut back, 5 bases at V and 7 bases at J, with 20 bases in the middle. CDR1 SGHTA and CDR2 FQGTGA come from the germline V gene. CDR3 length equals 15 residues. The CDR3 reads CASSLYLVGAAGYTF. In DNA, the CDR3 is TGTGCCAGCAGCCTATACCTTGTAGGGGCGGCTGGCTACACCTTC.

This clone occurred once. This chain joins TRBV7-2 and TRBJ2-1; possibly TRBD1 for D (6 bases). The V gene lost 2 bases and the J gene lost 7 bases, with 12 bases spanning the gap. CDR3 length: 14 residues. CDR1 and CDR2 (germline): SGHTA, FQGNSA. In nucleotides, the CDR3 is TGTGCCAGCAGCTTACACAGGGTCGGGAATGAGCAGTTCTTC. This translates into CASSLHRVGNEQFF. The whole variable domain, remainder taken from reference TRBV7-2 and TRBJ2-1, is GAGVSQSPSNKVTEKGKDVELRCDPISGHTALYWYRQSLGQGLEFLIYFQGNSAPDKSGLPSDRFSAERTGGSVSTLTIQRTQQEDSAVYLCASSLHRVGNEQFFGPGTRLTVL.

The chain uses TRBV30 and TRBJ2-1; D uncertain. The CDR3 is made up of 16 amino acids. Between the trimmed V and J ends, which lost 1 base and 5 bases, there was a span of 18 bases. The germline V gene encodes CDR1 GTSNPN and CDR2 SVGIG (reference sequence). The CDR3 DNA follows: TGTGCCTGGAGTGATCTTCTTATCCTCGCGGACAATGAGCAGTTCTTC. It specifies CAWSDLLILADNEQFF.

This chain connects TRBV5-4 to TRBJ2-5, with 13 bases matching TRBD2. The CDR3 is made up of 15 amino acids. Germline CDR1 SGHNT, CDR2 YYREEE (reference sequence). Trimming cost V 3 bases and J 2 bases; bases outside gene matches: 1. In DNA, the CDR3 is TGTGCCAGCAGCTCGGGACTAGCGGGACAAGAGACCCAGTACTTC. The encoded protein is CASSSGLAGQETQYF.

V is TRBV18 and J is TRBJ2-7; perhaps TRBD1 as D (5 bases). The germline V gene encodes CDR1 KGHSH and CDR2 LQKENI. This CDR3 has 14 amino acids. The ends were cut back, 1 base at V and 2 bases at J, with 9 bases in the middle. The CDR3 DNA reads TGTGCCAGCTCACCACGGCAGGGAACCTACGAGCAGTACTTC. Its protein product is CASSPRQGTYEQYF.

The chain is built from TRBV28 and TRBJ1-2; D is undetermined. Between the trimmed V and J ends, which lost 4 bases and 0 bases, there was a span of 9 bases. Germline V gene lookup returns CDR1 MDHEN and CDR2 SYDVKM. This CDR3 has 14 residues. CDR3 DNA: TGTGCCAGCAGTTCCCTGGGAGCTAACTATGGCTACACCTTC. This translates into CASSSLGANYGYTF.

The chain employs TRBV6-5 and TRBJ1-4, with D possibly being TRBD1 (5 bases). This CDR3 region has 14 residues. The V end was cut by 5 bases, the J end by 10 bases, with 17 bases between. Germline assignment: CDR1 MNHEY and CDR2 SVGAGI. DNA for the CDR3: TGTGCCAGCAGTCCTATCGATGGGGCGGCAAAACTGTTTTTT. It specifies CASSPIDGAAKLFF.

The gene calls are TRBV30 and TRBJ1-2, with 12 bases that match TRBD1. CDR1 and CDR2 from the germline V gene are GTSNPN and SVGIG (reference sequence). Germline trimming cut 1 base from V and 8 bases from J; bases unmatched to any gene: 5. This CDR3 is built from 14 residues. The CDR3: CAWSAGQGATGYTF. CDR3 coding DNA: TGTGCCTGGAGTGCGGGACAGGGGGCGACCGGCTACACCTTC.